This T cell receptor (beta chain) was sequenced for a study of regulatory T cells in long-lasting Graves disease. The table lists this clonotype with a few counts. Arm-PCR with iRepertoire HTBI primers amplified the CDR3 regions for these TCR beta libraries. One entry per CDR3 protein, called by TCRdb with MiXCR from the multiplex PCR reads. This sample has 300,000 to 500,000 distinct CDR3 sequences, with around 20% found just once. Time point in this sample: persistent/refractory GD, antithyroid drugs over 5 years with positive TRAb. Researchers made the TCR library from RNA that was extracted from PBMCs. The TCR was taken from a female donor with Graves disease. The input for sequencing was peripheral blood mononuclear cells (PBMCs), taken when the disease was refractory, from a patient treated with antithyroid drugs.

The CDR3 DNA reads as TGCAGCGCCAGAGGGAACCTCCAAGAGACCCAGTACTTC. This translates into CSARGNLQETQYF. The chain employs TRBV29-1 and TRBJ2-5, with D possibly TRBD2 on 5 matching bases. Trimming stripped 7 bases from V and 1 base from J, with 13 bases between. The CDR3 is 13 amino acids. The V gene's germline CDR1 is SQVTM and CDR2 ANQGSEA.